This T cell receptor beta chain was captured by sequencing in a study of T cells expressing NK-cell markers. Study information: Investigators obtained TCR beta repertoires from sorted CD3+CD56+NKG2C+, CD3+CD56+NKG2C- and CD3+CD56-NKG2C+ T cells. Seven donors tested HCMV-seropositive and one tested seronegative among the eight sequenced. Broader study findings: In roughly six donors, dominant CD3+CD56+NKG2C+ clonotypes ranked among the top 10 CD8+ clonotypes. For a handful of donors, these clonotypes were likewise the leading ones in the CD3+CD56-NKG2C+ fraction.

CDR1 is SGHRS and CDR2 is YFSETQ in the germline V gene. This CDR3 region has 14 residues. As to this clonotype: Antigen specificity is unknown.

From the 5' RACE reads, TCRdb lists one entry per CDR3 protein and no DNA. The data show 150,000 to 180,000 distinct CDR3 sequences, and the top ten clones hold approximately 35%. The gene calls are TRBV5-1 and TRBJ2-5; there is no DNA to check the TCRdb D call of TRBD1. This receptor was obtained from a woman aged 45-65 years in good health. The sequenced sample consisted of blood T cells: a sorted CD56 or NKG2C T cell subset, CD4+ or CD8+ T cells, or bulk PBMC T cells (not recorded which). This CDR3 is CASSSLNPGETQYF.